Listed below are T cell receptor beta chains from one sample, sequenced in a study of T cell responses to AZD1222 COVID-19 vaccine. Using immunoSEQ multiplex PCR, the repertoire was profiled, and TCRdb retains in-frame clones only, with some absent. Among around 120,000 clones listed, about 90% were seen once. Sample: peripheral blood, taken on day 0 of AZD1222 vaccination. The origin of the receptors is an adult in good health. Each CDR3 is given with its conserved first and last residue. A D gene is named only where the DNA matches it firmly.

CDR3,J,D,V
CASSAGGGQLQETQYF,TRBJ2-5,-,TRBV9
CASSGSGTIQETQYF,TRBJ2-5,TRBD2,TRBV5-1
CATLLQISGNTIYF,TRBJ1-3,-,TRBV2
CASSLVPLGHEQYF,TRBJ2-7,-,TRBV7-8
CAWRMGNTEAFF,TRBJ1-1,-,TRBV30
CASSSSGGAYNEQFF,TRBJ2-1,TRBD2,TRBV5-5
CASSPTVARGNTEAFF,TRBJ1-1,-,TRBV7-3
CASSLAVLKGETQYF,TRBJ2-5,-,TRBV5-6
CASSLQGRPFF,TRBJ2-1,-,TRBV19
CASSQDGTLNEKLFF,TRBJ1-4,-,TRBV4-2
CASSSGTGGTNEKLFF,TRBJ1-4,TRBD1,TRBV27
CASSLWTQGTYEQYF,TRBJ2-7,TRBD1,TRBV28
CASSVEQGRTETQYF,TRBJ2-5,-,TRBV9
CASSSRGNTEAFF,TRBJ1-1,-,TRBV7-3
CASSGTGRGNEKLFF,TRBJ1-4,-,TRBV2
CASSILGRSGEQYF,TRBJ2-7,-,TRBV19
CATSREVSSYEQYF,TRBJ2-7,-,TRBV15
CASSEILGVNEKLFF,TRBJ1-4,-,TRBV6-1
CASSPAGVAQPQHF,TRBJ1-5,-,TRBV28
CASSLRLAGGEQYF,TRBJ2-7,TRBD2,TRBV7-9
CASSLARGRFYEQYF,TRBJ2-7,-,TRBV7-9
CASSLGAGIEAFF,TRBJ1-1,-,TRBV5-8